Presented here are 30 T cell receptor beta chains from one specimen sequenced in a study of identical twins. Via MiXCR, TCRdb re-called the 5' RACE reads, giving one row per CDR3 protein. The repertoire holds 750,000 to 950,000 distinct CDR3 sequences, 9% to 15% seen once, with 1.5% to 2% in the top ten. These data also formed part of another study, on yellow fever vaccine responses in identical twins.

Material for sequencing was PBMCs. Every receptor here comes from a woman aged 18 to 35 in good health.

This chain connects TRBV7-8 to TRBJ2-3, with TRBD1 identical over 9 bases. The CDR3 has 16 residues. Germline lookup yields CDR1 SGHVS and CDR2 FQNEAQ. With V trimmed by 5 bases and J by 4 bases, 10 bases remained unmatched. The DNA of the CDR3 is TGTGCCAGCAGCCCCGAAGGTAACAGGGGGCCAGATACGCAGTATTTT. This codes for CASSPEGNRGPDTQYF.

This rearrangement joins TRBV4-1 to TRBJ2-7; TRBD1 might be the D (6 bases). The CDR3 has 15 residues. Trimming removed 0 bases from V and 2 bases from J, with 11 bases in between. Germline V gene data show CDR1 as MGHRA and CDR2 as YSYEKL. CDR3 sequence: CASSQDFKGAYEQYV. For the CDR3, the DNA is TGCGCCAGCAGCCAAGACTTCAAGGGGGCCTACGAGCAGTACGTC.

The gene calls are TRBV12-5 and TRBJ2-3; a possible D gene is TRBD1 (5 bases). The CDR3 contains 15 residues. CDR1 is LGHNT and CDR2 is FRNRAP in the germline V gene. The germline V and J ends were trimmed by 5 bases and 4 bases, with 16 bases remaining between them. CDR3 in DNA: TGTGCTAGTGGTCTCGGGTTCAGGGCCCCAGATACGCAGTATTTT. This gives the protein CASGLGFRAPDTQYF.

This clonotype was seen only a few times. The gene calls are TRBV11-2 and TRBJ2-1; 10 bases agree with TRBD2. Germline CDR1 is SGHAT and CDR2 is FQNNGV. Unmatched junction bases numbered 7, after V lost 3 bases and J lost 8 bases. This CDR3 comprises 15 residues. The CDR3 protein is CASSFLAGVGDEQFF. CDR3 DNA: TGTGCCAGCAGCTTCCTAGCGGGAGTTGGCGATGAGCAGTTCTTC.

The rearrangement links TRBV2 to TRBJ2-3; 7 bases agree with TRBD2. V shed 10 bases and J 0 bases; nucleotides not matched to a gene: 7. The CDR3 has 14 residues. Germline CDR1 reads SNHLY; CDR2 reads FYNNEI. The CDR3 nucleotides read TGTGCCACCCAGCTAGCGGCCAGCACAGATACGCAGTATTTT. Its protein is CATQLAASTDTQYF.

V gene TRBV28 combines with J gene TRBJ1-5; perhaps TRBD1 as D (5 bases). Trimming took off 6 bases at V and 6 bases at J, with 18 bases between the two ends. The CDR3 spans 15 residues. Germline CDR1 MDHEN, CDR2 SYDVKM. The CDR3 reads CASSLFGTGVQPQHF. CDR3 DNA sequence: TGTGCCAGCAGCCTCTTCGGGACGGGAGTTCAGCCCCAGCATTTT.

This clonotype was picked up a small number of times. This rearrangement joins TRBV11-2 to TRBJ1-1; weak D call: TRBD1 (5 bases). V lost 1 base, J lost 1 base, and 16 bases lay in between. This CDR3 comprises 17 residues. The V gene's germline CDR1 is SGHAT and CDR2 FQNNGV. The CDR3 here is CASSLVEGRARNTEAFF. The DNA for the CDR3 is TGTGCCAGCAGCTTAGTAGAGGGCAGGGCTAGGAACACTGAAGCTTTCTTT.

Ten or more counts support this clonotype. The J gene is TRBJ1-2, the V gene TRBV7-6; D uncertain. Germline V lookup: CDR1 SGHVS, CDR2 FNYEAQ. The CDR3 runs to 15 residues. V lost 2 bases and J lost 5, with 15 bases in between. The CDR3 sequence is CASSLRASSSYGYTF. The CDR3 nucleotides are TGTGCCAGCAGCTTAAGGGCCAGTTCTAGTTATGGCTACACCTTC. The whole variable domain, filled in from reference TRBV7-6 and TRBJ1-2, reads GAGVSQSPRYKVTKRGQDVALRCDPISGHVSLYWYRQALGQGPEFLTYFNYEAQQDKSGLPNDRFSAERPEGSISTLTIQRTEQRDSAMYRCASSLRASSSYGYTFGSGTRLTVV.

There are a few counts of this clonotype. The chain links TRBV18 to TRBJ1-1; D is unresolved. The CDR3 is 14 amino acids. The ends were cut back, 1 base at V and 1 base at J, with 7 bases in the middle. Germline CDR1 and CDR2: KGHSH and LQKENI. The CDR3 sequence: CASSPRAENTEAFF. The CDR3 coding sequence is TGTGCCAGCTCACCACGGGCAGAGAACACTGAAGCTTTCTTT.

The sample holds a few counts of this clonotype. The chain uses TRBV3-1 and TRBJ2-1, with TRBD1 matching 10 bases. Germline lookup yields CDR1 LGHDT and CDR2 YNNKEL (reference sequence). The CDR3 is 17 amino acids. Unmatched junction bases numbered 6, after V lost 0 bases and J lost 4 bases. The CDR3: CASSQDLGQGIYNEQFF. The CDR3 nucleotides are TGTGCCAGCAGCCAAGATCTGGGACAGGGGATTTACAATGAGCAGTTCTTC.

This clonotype occurred a few times. The chain carries TRBV5-1 and TRBJ2-1; D might be TRBD1 or TRBD2, each matching 6 bases. Germline-derived CDR1 and CDR2 are SGHRS and YFSETQ. This CDR3 is 15 amino acids long. V lost 2 bases to trimming and J lost 5 bases, with 14 bases between them. For the CDR3, the DNA is TGCGCCAGCAGCTTAGGGGGGAGTGGGGACAATGAGCAGTTCTTC. Protein: CASSLGGSGDNEQFF.

Only a few counts were recorded for this clonotype. V is TRBV2 and J is TRBJ2-2; D is undetermined. Trimming stripped 8 bases from V and 1 base from J, with 8 bases between. This CDR3 comprises 13 residues. CDR1 is SNHLY and CDR2 is FYNNEI in the germline V gene. CDR3 bases: TGTGCCAGCCAAAAGAGGAACACCGGGGAGCTGTTTTTT. Its protein is CASQKRNTGELFF.

In DNA, the CDR3 is TGTGCCAGCAGTCGCCCCCTCGGTGGCAGGGGGCGAGATGAGCAGTTCTTC. Encoded protein: CASSRPLGGRGRDEQFF. The gene calls are TRBV12-3 or TRBV12-4 and TRBJ2-1; the match to TRBD1 covers 8 bases. This CDR3 is 17 amino acids long. The trim removed 5 bases at V and 8 bases at J, leaving 17 bases unmatched.

The rearrangement uses TRBV10-3 and TRBJ1-3, with a weak D call TRBD1 (6 bases). The germline CDR1 and CDR2 sequences are ENHRY and SYGVKD. Trimming cost V 6 bases and J 0 bases, with 9 bases left between them. The CDR3 covers 14 residues. DNA for the CDR3: TGTGCCATCAGGACAGGCGACTCTGGAAACACCATATATTTT. It specifies CAIRTGDSGNTIYF.

This clonotype has a handful of counts. The genes are TRBV4-1 and TRBJ1-1; weak D call: TRBD1 (5 bases). This CDR3 comprises 15 residues. Trimming left V 4 bases short and J 1 base short, with 13 bases between. CDR1 is MGHRA and CDR2 is YSYEKL in the germline V gene. The CDR3 here is CASSRSGLTNTEAFF. For the CDR3, the DNA is TGCGCCAGCAGCCGCTCGGGACTGACGAACACTGAAGCTTTCTTT.

This clonotype has more than one count but fewer than ten. The chain carries TRBV5-6 and TRBJ2-3; 7 nucleotides match TRBD2. CDR3 length: 17 amino acids. Per germline, CDR1 SGHDT and CDR2 YYEEEE. V shed 5 bases, J shed 0 bases, and the junction held 12 bases outside the gene matches. The CDR3 sequence is CASRQGLDETSTDTQYF. The DNA for the CDR3 is TGTGCCAGCAGACAAGGACTAGACGAGACTAGCACAGATACGCAGTATTTT.

This chain's CDR3 is CATLGSMNTEAFF. As DNA, the CDR3 is TGTGCCACTCTAGGCAGCATGAACACTGAAGCTTTCTTT. This sequence joins TRBV10-3 and TRBJ1-1, with unresolved D. The CDR3 runs to 13 residues. CDR1 and CDR2 (germline): ENHRY, SYGVKD. V gave up 10 bases and J gave up 0 bases, with 12 bases separating them.

This clonotype was detected only a few times. This rearrangement joins TRBV12-3 or TRBV12-4 to TRBJ2-1; a weak D match, TRBD1 (6 bases). The CDR3 runs to 13 residues. The V gene lost 10 bases and the J gene lost 6 bases, with 16 bases spanning the gap. CDR3: CATSLGAANEQFF. The CDR3, as DNA: TGTGCCACCTCATTGGGGGCCGCCAATGAGCAGTTCTTC.

This clonotype was seen at least ten times. The chain carries TRBV20-1 and TRBJ2-1; 7 nucleotides agree with TRBD2. The CDR3 has 13 amino acids. Germline assignment: CDR1 DFQATT and CDR2 SNEGSKA (reference sequence). The CDR3 protein is CRVGRGSYNEQFF. The CDR3 bases are TGCAGAGTCGGGCGGGGGTCCTACAATGAGCAGTTCTTC.

The V call is TRBV24-1, the J call TRBJ2-3; D call uncertain. CDR1 and CDR2 from the germline V gene are KGHDR and SFDVKD. Trimming cost V 2 bases and J 0 bases, with 11 bases left between them. This CDR3 contains 16 residues. This chain's CDR3 is CATSDWLGKSTDTQYF. The CDR3 nucleotides read TGTGCCACCAGTGATTGGCTAGGGAAGAGCACAGATACGCAGTATTTT.

This clonotype was observed a few times. The CDR3 protein is CASNRGGLNEAFF. The CDR3 DNA reads as TGTGCCAGCAACCGAGGGGGGCTTAATGAAGCTTTCTTT. The rearrangement uses TRBV6-1 and TRBJ1-1; possible D gene TRBD1, 6 bases. V lost 7 bases to trimming and J lost 7 bases, with 16 bases between them. The germline V gene has CDR1 MNHNS and CDR2 SASEGT. CDR3 length: 13 amino acids.

This clonotype was observed a few times. The chain combines TRBV13 with TRBJ1-2, with a possible D match to TRBD1 (5 bases). CDR1 and CDR2 from the germline V gene are PRHDT and FYEKMQ (reference sequence). The CDR3 totals 14 residues. V was clipped by 3 bases and J by 8 bases, with 16 bases between them. CDR3 sequence (DNA): TGTGCCAGCAGCTTGGGTGAGGGGATTCGGGGCTACACCTTC. Residues: CASSLGEGIRGYTF.

This sequence joins TRBV5-1 and TRBJ2-5; the D gene is possibly TRBD2 (5 bases). Trimming shortened V by 3 bases and J by 0 bases, and 18 bases separated the two germline ends. The CDR3 runs to 17 residues. The germline CDR1 and CDR2 sequences are SGHRS and YFSETQ. CDR3 DNA: TGCGCCAGCAGCTGGCCTCTAGCCCCCCGGGACCAAGAGACCCAGTACTTC. Amino acids: CASSWPLAPRDQETQYF. The full variable domain, completed using reference TRBV5-1 and TRBJ2-5, is KAGVTQTPRYLIKTRGQQVTLSCSPISGHRSVSWYQQTPGQGLQFLFEYFSETQRNKGNFPGRFSGRQFSNSRSEMNVSTLELGDSALYLCASSWPLAPRDQETQYFGPGTRLLVL.

Only a few counts were recorded for this clonotype. This chain links TRBV29-1 with TRBJ2-7; D is perhaps TRBD1 (6 bases). The V gene lost 6 bases and the J gene lost 7 bases, with 16 bases spanning the gap. This CDR3 has 12 amino acids. CDR1 is SQVTM, CDR2 ANQGSEA, per germline. The CDR3 reads CSVRTDLEEQYF. In DNA, the CDR3 is TGCAGCGTCCGGACAGATCTGGAGGAGCAGTACTTC.

This chain uses TRBV28 with TRBJ2-3; 8 nucleotides align to TRBD1. This CDR3 has 17 residues. V lost 5 bases to trimming and J lost 1 base; unmatched junction nucleotides: 11. The germline V gene encodes CDR1 MDHEN and CDR2 SYDVKM. As DNA, the CDR3 is TGTGCCAGCAGTGCCTTGGGGACAGGAAGCCGCACAGATACGCAGTATTTT. It translates to CASSALGTGSRTDTQYF. The full variable domain, with the rest looked up from reference TRBV28 and TRBJ2-3, is DVKVTQSSRYLVKRTGEKVFLECVQDMDHENMFWYRQDPGLGLRLIYFSYDVKMKEKGDIPEGYSVSREKKERFSLILESASTNQTSMYLCASSALGTGSRTDTQYFGPGTRLTVL.

This clonotype was recorded at least ten times. The J gene is TRBJ1-1, the V gene TRBV20-1, with D possibly matching TRBD1 (5 bases). This CDR3 contains 12 residues. In germline, CDR1 is DFQATT, CDR2 SNEGSKA (reference sequence). Deletions cut 6 bases from V and 2 bases from J, with 10 bases between. The CDR3 region is CSARQPNTEAFF. CDR3 bases: TGCAGTGCCAGACAGCCTAACACTGAAGCTTTCTTT.

The chain combines TRBV28 with TRBJ2-7; 8 nucleotides align to TRBD2. This CDR3 has 15 residues. The germline V gene encodes CDR1 MDHEN and CDR2 SYDVKM. The trim removed 2 bases at V and 2 bases at J, leaving 5 bases unmatched. The CDR3 DNA follows: TGTGCCAGCAGTTTAAGCGGGGGTGGCGCCTACGAGCAGTACGTC. This codes for CASSLSGGGAYEQYV.

Only a few counts were recorded for this clonotype. The genes are TRBV3-1 and TRBJ2-1, with TRBD2 as a possible D gene (6 bases). The V end was cut by 4 bases, the J end by 4 bases, with 20 bases between. The CDR3 totals 17 residues. Germline CDR1 reads LGHDT; CDR2 reads YNNKEL (reference sequence). The CDR3 nucleotides are TGTGCCAGCAGCCCCAGACCGAAGGGACTCTTTTACAATGAGCAGTTCTTC. It encodes CASSPRPKGLFYNEQFF.

This chain links TRBV7-9 with TRBJ2-5, with D perhaps TRBD2 (5 bases). V was pared by 1 base and J by 5 bases, with 17 bases between. The length of the CDR3 is 16 residues. Germline V gene sequence: CDR1 SEHNR, CDR2 FQNEAQ (reference sequence). CDR3 sequence: CASSLDLYPSGETQYF. The CDR3, as DNA: TGTGCCAGCAGCTTAGACCTGTATCCCTCGGGGGAGACCCAGTACTTC.

The table lists this clonotype with many counts. V and J are TRBV20-1 and TRBJ2-1, with D hard to call. Trimming took 5 bases from V and 4 from J, leaving 9 bases between them. This CDR3 is 12 amino acids long. Germline V gene lookup returns CDR1 DFQATT and CDR2 SNEGSKA (reference sequence). The CDR3 region is CSAYLPYNEQFF. CDR3 in DNA: TGCAGTGCTTACCTCCCATACAATGAGCAGTTCTTC.